The 24 T cell receptor beta chains presented below share a single source sample, sequenced in a study of CD8 T cells in Susac syndrome. It was with random hexamers that 0.5 to 1 ug RNA was reverse transcribed. TCRdb called the immunoSEQ multiplex PCR reads again in MiXCR, with one record for every CDR3 protein. The profile shows about 180,000 distinct CDR3 sequences, 95% of them singletons. The sequenced sample was CD4+ T cells from PBMCs. These receptors all come from a human donor with multiple sclerosis.

The genes are TRBV7-2 and TRBJ2-7; possibly TRBD1 for D (6 bases). V was pared by 2 bases and J by 3 bases, with 8 bases between. Germline V gives CDR1 SGHTA, CDR2 FQGNSA. The CDR3 length is 13 residues. The CDR3 spells CASSLRTDYEQYF. The CDR3 DNA reads as TGTGCCAGCAGCTTACGGACAGACTACGAGCAGTACTTC.

This clonotype was recorded only once. The V gene is TRBV20-1, the J gene TRBJ2-7; TRBD1 aligns across 11 bases. In germline, CDR1 is DFQATT, CDR2 SNEGSKA (reference sequence). This CDR3 is 15 amino acids long. Trimming took 4 bases from V and 12 from J; bases not matched to a gene: 17. Here the CDR3 DNA reads TGCAGTGCTATTAAACCCGGGACAGGGGGTCTCTTCTCGTACTTC. It yields the protein CSAIKPGTGGLFSYF.

This chain joins TRBV7-3 and TRBJ2-5; 10 positions agree with TRBD1. The CDR3 runs 14 residues. The V segment lost 2 bases and the J segment 5 bases; nucleotides outside the gene matches: 2. Germline values: CDR1 SGHTA, CDR2 FQGTGA. In DNA form, the CDR3 reads TGTGCCAGCAGCTTAGCGGGACAGGGGGAGACCCAGTACTTC. It is translated as CASSLAGQGETQYF.

This sequence joins TRBV14 and TRBJ1-2; the D is unclear. Per the germline V gene, CDR1 is SGHDN and CDR2 is FVKESK. The CDR3 runs to 17 residues. V lost 0 bases and J 7 bases, leaving 21 bases between the germline ends. The CDR3 DNA reads as TGTGCCAGCAGCCAAGATGCGACTTGGGCAACATCAGGTGGCTACACCTTC. Translated: CASSQDATWATSGGYTF.

V and J are TRBV9 and TRBJ1-6; D ambiguous. The CDR3 is 13 amino acids. Trimming pared 3 bases from V and 12 bases from J, leaving 13 bases between. Germline V gives CDR1 SGDLS, CDR2 YYNGEE. As DNA, the CDR3 is TGTGCCAGCAGCGACGTCACGGGTGAACCCCTCCACTTT. It codes for CASSDVTGEPLHF.

Only one count was recorded for this clonotype. The chain joins TRBV20-1 to TRBJ2-1; 16 bases map to TRBD2. With 6 bases clipped from V and 1 base from J, the junction kept 6 bases outside the gene matches. Germline CDR1 and CDR2: DFQATT and SNEGSKA (reference sequence). CDR3 size: 17 residues. The CDR3 DNA reads as TGCAGTGCCCTCGGGACTAGCGGGGGGGCGTCCTACAATGAGCAGTTCTTC. Residues: CSALGTSGGASYNEQFF.

The chain has TRBV5-4 and TRBJ2-5, with 8 bases that match TRBD1. V was clipped by 4 bases and J by 4 bases; unmatched bases: 9. In germline, CDR1 is SGHNT, CDR2 YYREEE (reference sequence). This CDR3 has 15 residues. The CDR3 is CASSHRTGRIETQYF. CDR3 in DNA: TGTGCCAGCAGCCATCGGACAGGGAGGATAGAGACCCAGTACTTC.

J is TRBJ2-1 and V is TRBV27; 9 bases agree with TRBD1. The CDR3 spans 16 residues. Germline CDR1 is MNHEY and CDR2 is SMNVEV (reference sequence). V was clipped by 5 bases and J by 3 bases; unmatched bases: 8. CDR3 sequence (DNA): TGTGCCAGCAGTCCGGGGACAGGGAGGATCTACAATGAGCAGTTCTTC. It is translated as CASSPGTGRIYNEQFF.

The chain couples TRBV5-1 to TRBJ2-3; D is uncertain. Deletions cut 2 bases from V and 0 bases from J, with 7 bases between. This CDR3 is 14 amino acids long. CDR1 and CDR2 from the germline V gene are SGHRS and YFSETQ. The CDR3 sequence: CASSFRSSTDTQYF. DNA for the CDR3: TGCGCCAGCAGCTTTCGGTCTAGCACAGATACGCAGTATTTT.

The rearrangement links TRBV6-5 to TRBJ1-2; 7 nucleotides match TRBD1. V was pared by 6 bases and J by 8 bases, with 15 bases of the junction left unmatched. CDR1 is MNHEY, CDR2 SVGAGI, per germline. CDR3 size: 15 residues. The CDR3 DNA is TGTGCCAGCAGAGCGACAGGGAATCCCCTTCGGGGCTACACCTTC. Amino acids: CASRATGNPLRGYTF.

The gene calls are TRBV30 and TRBJ1-2; D not certain. Trimming removed 0 bases at V and 7 bases at J, with 9 bases between. Germline V gene sequence: CDR1 GTSNPN, CDR2 SVGIG (reference sequence). This CDR3 spans 12 amino acids. CDR3 nucleotides: TGTGCCTGGAGTGTTATGAGCTCTGGCTACACCTTC. Residues: CAWSVMSSGYTF. Supplemented by reference TRBV30 and TRBJ1-2, the full variable domain reads SQTIHQWPATLVQPVGSPLSLECTVEGTSNPNLYWYRQAAGRGLQLLFYSVGIGQISSEVPQNLSASRPQDRQFILSSKKLLLSDSGFYLCAWSVMSSGYTFGSGTRLTVV.

This clonotype was recorded once. The genes are TRBV7-9 and TRBJ1-2, with D hard to call. V dropped 5 bases and J dropped 5 bases, with 21 bases sitting between them. This CDR3 contains 16 residues. CDR1 is SEHNR, CDR2 FQNEAQ, per germline (reference sequence). The CDR3 DNA is TGTGCCAGCAGCCACCTCGCGGCCACCGTCGCATATGGCTACACCTTC. Translating it yields CASSHLAATVAYGYTF.

This sequence joins TRBV20-1 and TRBJ1-5, with a weak D call TRBD1 (6 bases). Germline assignment: CDR1 DFQATT and CDR2 SNEGSKA (reference sequence). The CDR3 spans 13 residues. V was cut by 0 bases and J by 9 bases, with 12 bases left in between. The CDR3 sequence: CSARDPGGGPQHF. CDR3 bases: TGCAGTGCTAGAGATCCGGGGGGCGGGCCCCAGCATTTT.

This clonotype has only a few counts. This chain uses TRBV12-3 or TRBV12-4 with TRBJ2-5; D gene unclear. V lost 6 bases and J lost 4, with 15 bases in between. CDR3 length: 14 amino acids. CDR3 loop: CASSPAGSPETQYF. The CDR3 DNA follows: TGTGCCAGCAGCCCCGCCGGGTCTCCAGAGACCCAGTACTTC.

The chain couples TRBV24-1 to TRBJ2-1; D perhaps matches TRBD1 (7 bases). The CDR3 covers 16 residues. The V and J ends lost 5 bases and 6 bases respectively, with 19 bases between them. Germline CDR1 and CDR2: KGHDR and SFDVKD. The CDR3 loop reads CATSAAGGTTVNEQFF. The CDR3, as DNA: TGTGCCACCAGTGCGGCAGGGGGGACCACGGTCAATGAGCAGTTCTTC.

The chain recombines TRBV20-1 with TRBJ2-5, with TRBD2 matching over 14 bases. V gave up 5 bases and J gave up 4 bases; unmatched junction bases: 3. Germline CDR1 DFQATT, CDR2 SNEGSKA (reference sequence). CDR3 length: 14 residues. The CDR3 DNA reads TGCAGTGCTGGTGGACTAGCGGGGGGAGAGACCCAGTACTTC. This translates into CSAGGLAGGETQYF.

V gene TRBV4-3 combines with J gene TRBJ2-7, with a weak D call TRBD2 (6 bases). V was trimmed by 4 bases and J by 3 bases, leaving 10 bases between them. Germline lookup yields CDR1 LGHNA and CDR2 YSLEER. CDR3 length: 13 residues. The CDR3 here is CASSPRRGYEQYF. In DNA form, the CDR3 reads TGCGCCAGCAGCCCCCGGAGGGGCTACGAGCAGTACTTC.

This chain connects TRBV2 to TRBJ2-1; 11 nucleotides agree with TRBD2. This CDR3 is built from 15 residues. The J segment lost 9 bases and the V segment lost 5 bases, leaving 9 bases of the junction unmatched. Germline V gene data show CDR1 as SNHLY and CDR2 as FYNNEI. In nucleotides, the CDR3 is TGTGCCAGCAGTTCGTCTAGCGGGGGGCGTATTGAGCAGTTCTTC. Amino acid sequence: CASSSSSGGRIEQFF.

The CDR3 bases are TGCAGTGCTAGAGCCTTAGGGGGGGCGCGGTCCTACGAGCAGTACTTC. Translated, it gives CSARALGGARSYEQYF. This rearrangement joins TRBV20-1 to TRBJ2-7; tentatively, D is TRBD2 (7 bases). Per germline, CDR1 DFQATT and CDR2 SNEGSKA (reference sequence). CDR3 length equals 16 residues. V dropped 1 base and J dropped 1 base, with 17 bases sitting between them.

The chain joins TRBV20-1 to TRBJ2-7; a weak D match, TRBD2 (6 bases). Germline V CDR1 and CDR2: DFQATT, SNEGSKA (reference sequence). The CDR3 runs to 13 residues. V was trimmed by 6 bases and J by 3 bases, leaving 15 bases between them. The CDR3 spells CSATLPGVYEQYF. CDR3 coding DNA: TGCAGTGCCACCCTGCCGGGGGTCTACGAGCAGTACTTC.

This clonotype showed up just a few times. The chain has TRBV7-2 and TRBJ1-6, with D tentatively TRBD1 (6 bases). V was cut by 0 bases and J by 9 bases, with 6 bases left in between. The CDR3 is 13 residues long. Germline CDR1 reads SGHTA; CDR2 reads FQGNSA. The CDR3 DNA follows: TGTGCCAGCAGCTTAGCAGGGGGTTCACCCCTCCACTTT. This gives the protein CASSLAGGSPLHF.

The gene calls are TRBV15 and TRBJ2-7, with D hard to call. Germline assignment: CDR1 LNHNV and CDR2 YYDKDF (reference sequence). CDR3 length: 16 amino acids. The V end lost 1 base, the J end lost 4 bases, and 17 bases lay between the germline ends. The CDR3 here is CATSRGRAAQTYEQYF. CDR3 nucleotides: TGTGCCACCAGCAGAGGACGGGCGGCCCAGACTTACGAGCAGTACTTC.

V is TRBV3-1 and J is TRBJ1-2, with a weak D call TRBD1 (6 bases). The V and J ends lost 1 base and 8 bases respectively, with 17 bases between them. Germline CDR1 is LGHDT and CDR2 is YNNKEL (reference sequence). The CDR3 sequence is 15 residues long. CDR3: CASSQGTGSVAGYTF. Written as DNA, the CDR3 is TGTGCCAGCAGCCAAGGTACAGGGTCGGTCGCCGGCTACACCTTC.

This clonotype was counted once. The gene calls are TRBV29-1 and TRBJ1-5; D is undetermined. Germline V gene data show CDR1 as SQVTM and CDR2 as ANQGSEA. Trimming removed 4 bases from V and 7 bases from J, with 14 bases in between. The CDR3 runs 13 residues. The CDR3 spells CSVVYGVGQPQHF. The CDR3 region has the DNA TGCAGCGTTGTGTACGGGGTGGGACAGCCCCAGCATTTT.